This TCR beta chain was identified during a study of blood T cell repertoires in COVID-19. As for the study in general: COVID-19 samples collected from the United States, Italy and Spain covered acute and convalescent phases. Sample material is recorded as cDNA or gDNA derived from T cells, B-cell-depleted T cells, or PBMCs.

How the authors handled the data: Amplifying reference gene primers gave estimates of nucleated cell counts. Using immunoSEQ multiplex PCR, the repertoire was profiled, and TCRdb retains in-frame clones only, with some absent. The V and J calls and clone size were taken over from that table, and D and trimming were inferred from the DNA. The sample holds under 50,000 clones; less than 85% are singletons and the top ten take 23%. This CDR3 has 13 amino acids. V was cut by 4 bases and J by 4 bases, with 7 bases left in between. Germline CDR1 and CDR2: KGHDR and SFDVKD. The chain links TRBV24-1 to TRBJ2-1; no clear D. This TCR was sampled from a man aged 65 to 85 with acute or convalescent COVID-19. The sample consisted of peripheral blood. The CDR3 region has the DNA TGTGCCACCAGTGAATCCCGGTACAATGAGCAGTTCTTC. Translated, it gives CATSESRYNEQFF.